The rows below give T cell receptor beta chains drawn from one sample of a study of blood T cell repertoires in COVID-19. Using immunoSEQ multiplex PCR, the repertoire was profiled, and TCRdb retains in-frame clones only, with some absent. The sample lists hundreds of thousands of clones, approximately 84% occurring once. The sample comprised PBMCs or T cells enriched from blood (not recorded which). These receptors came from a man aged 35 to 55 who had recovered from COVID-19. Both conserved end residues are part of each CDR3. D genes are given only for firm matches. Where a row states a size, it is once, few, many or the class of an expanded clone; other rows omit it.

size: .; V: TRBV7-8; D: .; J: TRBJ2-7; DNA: TGTGCCAGCAGCCCGACAGCAACCTACGAGCAGTACTTC; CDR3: CASSPTATYEQYF
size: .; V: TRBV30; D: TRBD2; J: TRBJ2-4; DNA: TGTGCCTGGAGCGAGGGACTAGCGGGAGGCCGAAACATTCAGTACTTC; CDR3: CAWSEGLAGGRNIQYF
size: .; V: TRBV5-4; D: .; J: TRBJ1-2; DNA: TGTGCCAGCAGCTTGGTACACCGCCTGAACTATGGCTACACCTTC; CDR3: CASSLVHRLNYGYTF
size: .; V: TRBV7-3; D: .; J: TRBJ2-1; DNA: TGTGCCAGCAGCTTCGCGACAGGTTCCGGCAATGAGCAGTTCTTC; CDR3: CASSFATGSGNEQFF
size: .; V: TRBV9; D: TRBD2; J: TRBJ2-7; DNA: TGTGCCAGCAGCGCCCCCGGGACTAGCTTCGACGAGCAGTACTTC; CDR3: CASSAPGTSFDEQYF
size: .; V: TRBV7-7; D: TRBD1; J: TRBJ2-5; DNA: TGTGCTAGCAGCTTAGGACAGGGGCAACGGACCCAGTACTTC; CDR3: CASSLGQGQRTQYF
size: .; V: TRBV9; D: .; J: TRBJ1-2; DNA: TGTGCCAGCAGCGTTTCAGGGCTAGGCTATGGCTACACCTTC; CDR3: CASSVSGLGYGYTF
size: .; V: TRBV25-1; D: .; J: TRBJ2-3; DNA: TGTGCCAGCAAGATCCCCGACGGCAGGTTCGGCACAGATACGCAGTATTTT; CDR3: CASKIPDGRFGTDTQYF
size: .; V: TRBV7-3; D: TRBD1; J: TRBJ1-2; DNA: TGTGCCAGCAGCCCCGACAGGGACTATGGCTACACCTTC; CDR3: CASSPDRDYGYTF
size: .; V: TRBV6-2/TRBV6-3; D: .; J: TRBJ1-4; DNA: TGTGCCAGCAGCCACTCCGTAAACCGCCAAACTAATGAAAAACTGTTTTTT; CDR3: CASSHSVNRQTNEKLFF
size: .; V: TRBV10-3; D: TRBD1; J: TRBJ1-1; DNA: TGTGCCATCAGTCGACAGGGGGCCTTCACTGAAGCTTTCTTT; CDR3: CAISRQGAFTEAFF
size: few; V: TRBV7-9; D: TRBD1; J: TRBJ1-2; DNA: TGTGCCAGCGCCGGACAGGGAAACTATGGCTACACCTTC; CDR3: CASAGQGNYGYTF
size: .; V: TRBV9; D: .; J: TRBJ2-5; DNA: TGTGCCAGCAGCCCGGACACCGCGGTCCAGTACTTC; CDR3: CASSPDTAVQYF
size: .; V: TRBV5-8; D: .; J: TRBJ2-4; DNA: TGTGCCAGCAGTCCGATCAGGGATCCCACCATTCAGTACTTC; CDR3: CASSPIRDPTIQYF
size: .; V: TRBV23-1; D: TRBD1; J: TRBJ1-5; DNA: TGCGCCAGCAGTCAAAGGACCGGGACAGGCAATCAGCCCCAGCATTTT; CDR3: CASSQRTGTGNQPQHF
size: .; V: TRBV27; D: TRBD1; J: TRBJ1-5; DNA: TGTGCCAGCAGAAACGGACAGGGTAGCAATCAGCCCCAGCATTTT; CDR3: CASRNGQGSNQPQHF
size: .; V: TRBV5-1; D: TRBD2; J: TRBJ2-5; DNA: TGCGCCAGCAGCCCAGGCGGGAGGGGTGAGGAGACCCAGTACTTC; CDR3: CASSPGGRGEETQYF
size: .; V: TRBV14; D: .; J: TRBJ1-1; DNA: TGTGCCAGCAGCCAGAACCCAGGGGCGGTCACTGAAGCTTTCTTT; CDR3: CASSQNPGAVTEAFF
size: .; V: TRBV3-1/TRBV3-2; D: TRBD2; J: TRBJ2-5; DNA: TGTGCCAGCAGCCAAGACCGATCGACTAGCGGGGGGGCTCACGAGACCCAGTACTTC; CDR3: CASSQDRSTSGGAHETQYF
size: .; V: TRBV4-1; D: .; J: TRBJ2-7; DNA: TGCGCCAGCAGCCAAACCGGGACATCTTCCTACGAGCAGTACTTC; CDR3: CASSQTGTSSYEQYF
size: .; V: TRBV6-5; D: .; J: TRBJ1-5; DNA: TGTGCCAGCAGTTATAACAGAGAAGCTAATCAGCCCCAGCATTTT; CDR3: CASSYNREANQPQHF
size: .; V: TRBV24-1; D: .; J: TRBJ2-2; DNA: TGTGCCACCAGTGAAGGAGGGGCCAGGGGGGACACCGGGGAGCTGTTTTTT; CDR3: CATSEGGARGDTGELFF
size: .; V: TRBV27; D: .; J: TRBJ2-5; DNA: TGTGCCAGCAGTTCTATCGGAGAGACCCAGTACTTC; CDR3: CASSSIGETQYF
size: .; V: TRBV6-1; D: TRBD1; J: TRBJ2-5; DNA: TGTGCCAGCAGTGACTGGGACAGGGTGACCCAAGAGACCCAGTACTTC; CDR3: CASSDWDRVTQETQYF
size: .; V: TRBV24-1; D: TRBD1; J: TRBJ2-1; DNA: TGTGCCACCAGTGACGGACAGGACTCCTACAATGAGCAGTTCTTC; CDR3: CATSDGQDSYNEQFF
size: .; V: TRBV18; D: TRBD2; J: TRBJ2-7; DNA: TGTGCCAGCTCATCTACTAGCGGGTCCCCCTACGAGCAGTACTTC; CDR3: CASSSTSGSPYEQYF
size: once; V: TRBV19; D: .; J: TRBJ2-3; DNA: TGTGCCAGTAGCGGGAGTGTGGCAGATACGCAGTATTTT; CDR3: CASSGSVADTQYF
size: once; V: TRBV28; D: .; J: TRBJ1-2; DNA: TGTGCCAGCAACCAGGGAAACTATGGCTACACCTTC; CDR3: CASNQGNYGYTF
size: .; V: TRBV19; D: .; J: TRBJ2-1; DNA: TGTGCCAGTAATCAGTTGGTAGGGAGCTCCTACAATGAGCAGTTCTTC; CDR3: CASNQLVGSSYNEQFF
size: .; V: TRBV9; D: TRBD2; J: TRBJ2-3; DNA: TGTGCCAGCAGCGCAAGCGGGGGGCCCCCCGGAGATACGCAGTATTTT; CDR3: CASSASGGPPGDTQYF
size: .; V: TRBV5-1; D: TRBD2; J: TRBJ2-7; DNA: TGCGCCAGCAGCTGGACTAGCGGAGCCGTCTACGAGCAGTACTTC; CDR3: CASSWTSGAVYEQYF
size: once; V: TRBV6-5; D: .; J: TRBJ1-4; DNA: TGTGCCAGCAGGACAGGAACAGAAAAACTGTTTTTT; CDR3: CASRTGTEKLFF
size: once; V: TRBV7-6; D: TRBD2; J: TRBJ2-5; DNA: TGTGCCAGCAGCTCTCTGACTAGCGGGGGGGAAGAGACCCAGTACTTC; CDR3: CASSSLTSGGEETQYF
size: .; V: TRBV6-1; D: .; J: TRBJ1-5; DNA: TGTGCCAGCAGTGAAGGGGGGCTTGGAAATCAGCCCCAGCATTTT; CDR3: CASSEGGLGNQPQHF
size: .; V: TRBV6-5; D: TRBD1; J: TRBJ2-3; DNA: TGTGCCAGCAAAATTACAGGGGCAGATACGCAGTATTTT; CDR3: CASKITGADTQYF
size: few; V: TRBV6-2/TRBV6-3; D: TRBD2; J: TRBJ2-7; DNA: TGTGCCAGCAGTTTCCGTGGAGATAGCGGGTACGAGCAGTACTTC; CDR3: CASSFRGDSGYEQYF
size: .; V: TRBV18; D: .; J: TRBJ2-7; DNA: TGTGCCAGCTCACCCTCGGAGGAGCAGTACTTC; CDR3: CASSPSEEQYF
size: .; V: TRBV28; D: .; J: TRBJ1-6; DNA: TGTGCCAGCAGTTACGGGTCCTATAATTCACCCCTCCACTTT; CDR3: CASSYGSYNSPLHF
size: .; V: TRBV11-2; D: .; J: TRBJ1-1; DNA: TGTGCCAGCAGCTTACTCTGGGGGGGGCGGACTGAAGCTTTCTTT; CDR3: CASSLLWGGRTEAFF
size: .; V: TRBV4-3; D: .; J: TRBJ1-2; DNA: TGCGCCAGCAGCCAAGGGGCCGCTAACTATGGCTACACCTTC; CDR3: CASSQGAANYGYTF
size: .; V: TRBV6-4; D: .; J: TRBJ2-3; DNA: TGTGCCAGCAGTGAGGCCTCCACAGATACGCAGTATTTT; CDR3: CASSEASTDTQYF
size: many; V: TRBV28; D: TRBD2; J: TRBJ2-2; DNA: TGTGCCAGCAGGTTCCACCTAATTAGCGGGACGAACACCGGGGAGCTGTTTTTT; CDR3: CASRFHLISGTNTGELFF
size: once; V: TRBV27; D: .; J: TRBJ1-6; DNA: TGTGCCAGCAGTTTCGCCGTATCGACAGGCCCCAATGCTCCCCTCCACTTT; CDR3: CASSFAVSTGPNAPLHF
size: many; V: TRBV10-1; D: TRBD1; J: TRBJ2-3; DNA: TGCGCCAGGAAAAGGGGGGACAGGACCAGCACAGATACGCAGTATTTT; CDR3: CARKRGDRTSTDTQYF
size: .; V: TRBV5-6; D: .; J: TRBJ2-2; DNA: TGTGCCAGCAGCTCGACTAGTAGCCACACCGGGGAGCTGTTTTTT; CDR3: CASSSTSSHTGELFF
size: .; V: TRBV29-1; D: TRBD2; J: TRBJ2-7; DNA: TGCAGCGCTGGTACCAGAGGACTAGCGGGAGGGCCGTTCTACGAGCAGTACTTC; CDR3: CSAGTRGLAGGPFYEQYF
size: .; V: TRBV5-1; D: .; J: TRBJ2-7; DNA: TGCGCCAGCAGCTCAAAAACTAGTTCATCGGTGTCCGAGCAGTACTTC; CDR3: CASSSKTSSSVSEQYF
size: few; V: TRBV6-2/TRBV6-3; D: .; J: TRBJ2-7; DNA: TGTGCCAGCAGTATTACATACGAGCAGTACTTC; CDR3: CASSITYEQYF
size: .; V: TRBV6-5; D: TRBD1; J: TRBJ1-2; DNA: TGTGCCAGCAGGAGGACAGGAGTCTATGGCTACACCTTC; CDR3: CASRRTGVYGYTF
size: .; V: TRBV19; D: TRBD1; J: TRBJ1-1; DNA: TGTGCCAGTAGTCGGACAGGGAGCACTGAAGCTTTCTTT; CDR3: CASSRTGSTEAFF
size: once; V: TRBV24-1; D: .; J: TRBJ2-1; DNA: TGTGCCACCAGTGTTATCGATGAGCAGTTCTTC; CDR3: CATSVIDEQFF
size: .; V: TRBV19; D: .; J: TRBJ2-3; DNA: TGTGCCAGTAGTATAGGAGGCGGCACAACGCAGTATTTT; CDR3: CASSIGGGTTQYF
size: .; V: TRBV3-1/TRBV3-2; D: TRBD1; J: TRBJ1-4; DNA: TGTGCCAGCAGCGCGCCGGGACAGAATGAAAAACTGTTTTTT; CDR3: CASSAPGQNEKLFF
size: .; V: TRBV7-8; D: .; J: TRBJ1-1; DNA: TGTGCCAGCAGCCCACGGACAGAGGAAGCTTTCTTT; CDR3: CASSPRTEEAFF
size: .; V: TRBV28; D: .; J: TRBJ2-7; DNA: TGTGCCAGCAGGATCACTAGTTCCTCCGAGCAGTACTTC; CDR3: CASRITSSSEQYF
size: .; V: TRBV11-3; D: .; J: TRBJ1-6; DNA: TGTGCCAGCAGCGACCAGACAGGCTCACCCCTCCACTTT; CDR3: CASSDQTGSPLHF
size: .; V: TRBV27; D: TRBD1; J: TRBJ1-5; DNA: TGTGCCAGCAGTAACGACAGGGGTTTAAACAATCAGCCCCAGCATTTT; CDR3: CASSNDRGLNNQPQHF